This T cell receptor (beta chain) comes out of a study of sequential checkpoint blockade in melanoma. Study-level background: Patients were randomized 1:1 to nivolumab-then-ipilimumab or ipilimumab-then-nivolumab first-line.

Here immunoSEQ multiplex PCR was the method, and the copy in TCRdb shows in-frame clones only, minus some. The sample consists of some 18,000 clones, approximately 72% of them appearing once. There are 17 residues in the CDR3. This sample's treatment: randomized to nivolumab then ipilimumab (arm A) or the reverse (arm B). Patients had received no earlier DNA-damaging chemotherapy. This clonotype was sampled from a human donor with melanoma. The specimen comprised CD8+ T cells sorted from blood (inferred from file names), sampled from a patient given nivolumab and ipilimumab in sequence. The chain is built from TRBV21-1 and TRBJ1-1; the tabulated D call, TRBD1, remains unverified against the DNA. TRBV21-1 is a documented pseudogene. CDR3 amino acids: CASSKEGKTGESTEAFF. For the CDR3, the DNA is TGTGCCAGCAGCAAAGAGGGCAAAACAGGGGAGAGCACTGAAGCTTTCTTT.